The source of this T cell receptor beta chain is a study of blood T cell repertoires in COVID-19. Per the original methods: Counts of nucleated cells, estimated from reference gene primer amplification, were obtained. TCRdb's table, derived via immunoSEQ multiplex PCR, lists solely in-frame clones and lacks some. For V, J and clone size, that table is used; D and trimming come from the DNA. The profile shows more than 150,000 clones, about 80% of them singletons. There are 13 residues in the CDR3. V lost 10 bases and J lost 8; bases outside the gene matches: 9. CDR1 is MNHNY, CDR2 SVGAGI, per germline (reference sequence).

J is TRBJ1-4 and V is TRBV6-6, with 8 bases that match TRBD1. The sequencing sample was made of peripheral blood. The clonotype was recovered from a human donor in a cohort sampled during active COVID-19. The chain's CDR3 is CAIGTGGLEKLFF. CDR3 nucleotide sequence: TGTGCCATCGGGACAGGAGGATTGGAAAAACTGTTTTTT.